The following is a T cell receptor beta chain sequence with its context. This clone's antigen is unknown. No much larger clone exists at a distance of one base, and base qualities are not known. This sample stems from a study of T-cell memory formation after mild COVID-19 (dated by TCRdb to the early 2020s). Concerning the study at large: Most TCR sequence clusters were specific to one of the two donors. Longitudinal TCRalpha and TCRbeta repertoire sequencing tracked T-cell clones expanding and contracting after mild COVID-19 in two donors. Two young, previously healthy adult volunteers, one female and one male, were included in the cohort. Paper-wide results and their limitations: Only two mild cases were covered in the study, and larger cohorts including severe cases with pre-infection samples were considered necessary. Contracting CD4+ clones were found mainly in CM and EM memory subsets, while CD8+ clones were enriched in EMRA. SARS-CoV-2 specificity was not confirmed for the second-wave clones peaking on day 37. Clones contracting from day 15 to 85 had balanced CD4/CD8 phenotypes, while a second wave expanding from day 15 to 37 was biased towards CD4+. Some responding clones were detected in pre-infection memory, which suggested that pre-existing cross-reactive memory T cells had joined the SARS-CoV-2 response.

CDR1 and CDR2 (DFQATT, SNEGSKA) derive from the germline V gene (reference sequence). The CDR3 spans 14 residues, from the cysteine through the phenylalanine. The kept DNA is CDR3 alone, 42 bases in frame from the first base. V was cut back by 4 bases and J by 1 base, leaving a gap of 10 bases between them. TCRdb lists the instrument as Illumina NovaSeq 6000. cDNA libraries for TCRalpha and TCRbeta were prepared by 5'RACE using constant-segment primers, with sample barcodes and unique molecular identifiers added. RNA was extracted from every sample with Trizol reagent. Amplification of the libraries took two PCR steps, and the second step added a second sample barcode plus Illumina TruSeq adapters. Sequencing of the libraries was done on an Illumina NovaSeq, producing 2 x 150 bp paired-end reads. Per the original workflow: Reads were demultiplexed and collapsed into UMI-guided consensus sequences with migec v1.2.7. Using mixcr v2.1.11, UMI consensuses were aligned to TRA and TRB V and J templates and then assembled into clonotypes. Clonotypes were classified as expanded or contracted when called significant by both edgeR and NoisET, with noise models trained on biological replicates. For edgeR calls, the cutoffs were a false discovery rate-adjusted p below 0.01 and a log2 fold-change threshold of 1. PCA with hierarchical clustering of max-normalized trajectories of the 1000 most abundant clonotypes was used as exploratory dynamics analysis. Separately sequenced CD4+ and CD8+ repertoires were used to assign the CD4 or CD8 phenotype of responding clones. TCRdb trimmed the raw reads at Q25, called clones with MiXCR and kept productive beta chains. Every entry covers one CDR3 protein and lists the most common genes and DNA from its rows. The V and J calls follow TCRdb's processing rather than the paper's. This sample gives hundreds of thousands of distinct CDR3 sequences in total; around 13% of them show up just once. Of the sample, approximately 21% falls within the top ten clones.

Ficoll-Paque density gradient centrifugation was used to isolate PBMCs. The rearranged chain carries TRBV20-1 and TRBJ1-4, with a weak D call of TRBD1 (5 bases match). The sequenced sample consisted of PBMCs or a T cell subset sorted from them (not recorded which). This receptor was obtained from a man aged 18-30 years who had mild COVID-19 (a few samples of this study predate the infection). The sample titles of this study are shuffled in the database, so cell type and time point are left out; the donor was told from shared clones. The CDR3 is CSAMPGGTNEKLFF. The bases are TGCAGTGCTATGCCGGGGGGAACTAATGAAAAACTGTTTTTT.